The 2 T cell receptor beta chains below were found in one sample sequenced in a study of shared clonotypes between healthy human individuals. The table came from immunoSEQ multiplex PCR; TCRdb's copy has only in-frame clones and leaves some out. The repertoire includes 500,000 or so clones, 95% to 97% of them detected once, and about 0.06% sits in the top ten. Sequenced sample: naive CD4+ T cells sorted from blood. Subset denoted: CD45RA+ positively selected. These receptors were collected from a woman in her thirties in good health.

The chain carries TRBV10-3 and TRBJ2-3; 8 bases map to TRBD2. The germline CDR1 and CDR2 sequences are ENHRY and SYGVKD. This CDR3 is 16 amino acids long. V was clipped by 0 bases and J by 0 bases; unmatched bases: 2. CDR3 nucleotides: TGTGCCATCAGTGAGTCTAGCGGGACTAGCACAGATACGCAGTATTTT. Translated: CAISESSGTSTDTQYF.

This sequence joins TRBV5-1 and TRBJ1-2, with 7 bases identical to TRBD1. CDR1 is SGHRS, CDR2 YFSETQ, per germline. CDR3 length: 14 residues. Trimming took 1 base from V and 3 from J; bases not matched to a gene: 3. Here the CDR3 reads CASSLSQGDYGYTF. The CDR3 DNA sequence: TGCGCCAGCAGCTTGTCCCAGGGGGACTATGGCTACACCTTC.